The present T cell receptor beta chain was sequenced within a study of blood T cells in healthy people across ages. Study results and limitations: The long-lived group displayed more naive CD4+ cells, plus higher diversity, than the aged donors did. Per-million-T-cell TCR beta diversity fell roughly linearly with age.

A second PCR of roughly 7 to 11 cycles used a sample-barcoded 5' primer and a J-beta primer mix. Each of the cDNA molecules was tagged by a template-switch adaptor with 12 random nucleotides. TCRdb reprocessed the 5' RACE reads with MiXCR, giving one entry per CDR3 protein. This sample has hundreds of thousands of distinct CDR3 sequences, with 45% to 50% found just once. As regards this clonotype: The antigen remains unidentified.

There are 14 residues in the CDR3. Looked up from germline, CDR1 is MGHRA and CDR2 is YSYEKL. The V end lost 0 bases, the J end lost 1 base, and 6 bases lay between the germline ends. The authors isolated at least 6.5 million PBMCs per sample. The sample taken for sequencing was blood. V usage is TRBV4-1 and J usage is TRBJ1-1; D gene uncertain. This sequence was found in a man in his thirties or forties in good health. The CDR3 region is CASSQDVGNTEAFF. DNA for the CDR3: TGCGCCAGCAGCCAAGATGTAGGGAACACTGAAGCTTTCTTT.